The rows below give T cell receptor beta chains drawn from one sample of a study of OX40 agonist ivuxolimab in advanced cancers. The assay was immunoSEQ multiplex PCR, and TCRdb's table has in-frame clones only and misses some. The table includes some 80,000 clones, about 85% detected once. The sequenced sample was CD4+ or CD8+ T cells sorted from blood, obtained in a trial of the OX40 agonist ivuxolimab. These receptors were taken from an adult with an advanced solid tumor such as melanoma, head and neck, liver or kidney cancer. Both conserved end residues are part of each CDR3. D genes are given only for firm matches. Only some rows state a clone size, as once, few, many or a class for expanded clones.

TGTGCCAGCAGCTTGCAGGGGGCTGATGGCTACACCTTC | CASSLQGADGYTF | TRBJ1-2 | TRBV5-4 | - | TRBD1
TGTGCCAGCAGCTTAGTTGGTAGCGGGGGGGCCCAGTACTTC | CASSLVGSGGAQYF | TRBJ2-5 | TRBV7-2 | - | TRBD2
TGTGCCAGCTCACCGGCCGGGACGGTGAACACTGAAGCTTTCTTT | CASSPAGTVNTEAFF | TRBJ1-1 | TRBV18 | - | -
TGTGCCAGCTCACCGATCGGGGATTCGAACACTGAAGCTTTCTTT | CASSPIGDSNTEAFF | TRBJ1-1 | TRBV18 | few | -
TGTGCCAGCAGCTTTGGGGACAGGGGTAGGACCGGGGAGCTGTTTTTT | CASSFGDRGRTGELFF | TRBJ2-2 | TRBV7-2 | - | TRBD1
TGTGCCAGTAGTATAGCGGGAGCCGGGGCCAACGTCCTGACTTTC | CASSIAGAGANVLTF | TRBJ2-6 | TRBV19 | - | -
TGTGCCAGCAGCTTGGCAGGGGCCAAAAACATTCAGTACTTC | CASSLAGAKNIQYF | TRBJ2-4 | TRBV5-4 | once | -
TGTGCCAGCAGCTCGTACAGGGTCCACACCGGGGAGCTGTTTTTT | CASSSYRVHTGELFF | TRBJ2-2 | TRBV7-9 | - | -
TGTGCCAGCAGCCCACAAGGACCCTGTAGCAATCAGCCCCAGCATTTT | CASSPQGPCSNQPQHF | TRBJ1-5 | TRBV11-3 | - | -
TGTGCCAGCAGCGTCGGGACAGAAGGTCTGTTCTTC | CASSVGTEGLFF | TRBJ2-1 | TRBV7-3 | - | TRBD1
TGTGCCAGCAGCGTAGTCAGCACAGATACGCAGTATTTT | CASSVVSTDTQYF | TRBJ2-3 | TRBV9 | - | -
TGTGCCAGCAGCGTAAGACAGGGGGCCTACGAGCAGTACTTC | CASSVRQGAYEQYF | TRBJ2-7 | TRBV9 | - | TRBD1
TGTGCCAGTAGTATAATTGGGCCCGGCAGGGGGACAGATACGCAGTATTTT | CASSIIGPGRGTDTQYF | TRBJ2-3 | TRBV19 | - | TRBD1
TGTGCCAGTAGTATGTCCATCCAGCCCACAGATACGCAGTATTTT | CASSMSIQPTDTQYF | TRBJ2-3 | TRBV19 | - | -
TGTGCCAGTAAGACAGGGAGGGCCAGTCAGCCCCAGCATTTT | CASKTGRASQPQHF | TRBJ1-5 | TRBV19 | - | TRBD1
TGTGCCAGCTCACCAGGGGGCGATTCACCCCTCCACTTT | CASSPGGDSPLHF | TRBJ1-6 | TRBV18 | - | -
TGTGCCTGGAGTCGGGGGGGACAGCAGTACTTC | CAWSRGGQQYF | TRBJ2-7 | TRBV30 | - | TRBD2
TGTGCCAGCAGCTCGGACACGAGCTCCTACAATGAGCAGTTCTTC | CASSSDTSSYNEQFF | TRBJ2-1 | TRBV4-2 | - | -
TGTGCCAGTAGGTTCGGGACAGATATGGGCAATCAGCCCCAGCATTTT | CASRFGTDMGNQPQHF | TRBJ1-5 | TRBV19 | - | TRBD1
TGTGCCAGTACCGACCTTGGGGTGACAGGCGCTGAAAAACTGTTTTTT | CASTDLGVTGAEKLFF | TRBJ1-4 | TRBV19 | - | -
TGTGCCAGCAGCTTAACTAGCGACCCATACGAGCAGTACTTC | CASSLTSDPYEQYF | TRBJ2-7 | TRBV7-3 | - | -
TGTGCCAGCAGCGGCAGTTCGCGCGTCACGTTCCTCTTC | CASSGSSRVTFLF | TRBJ2-7 | TRBV2 | - | -
TGTGCCAGCAGTCCTGGACAGGGTCCCACTGAAGCTTTCTTT | CASSPGQGPTEAFF | TRBJ1-1 | TRBV28 | - | TRBD1
TGTGCCATCAGTGAGTCGGGGATTGGCACAGATACGCAGTATTTT | CAISESGIGTDTQYF | TRBJ2-3 | TRBV10-3 | - | -
TGTGCCAGCAGCGGGGCCATCAATGAAAAACTGTTTTTT | CASSGAINEKLFF | TRBJ1-4 | TRBV7-2 | - | -
TGTGCCAGCAGCTTTGGACAGGGACTCTCCTACGAGCAGTACTTC | CASSFGQGLSYEQYF | TRBJ2-7 | TRBV5-6 | - | TRBD1
TGCGCCAGCAGCCAAATGGCGACGGGGGAGACCTATAATTCACCCCTCCACTTT | CASSQMATGETYNSPLHF | TRBJ1-6 | TRBV4-3 | - | -
TGTGCCAGCGGCCTTACCGGGACCGAAGAGACCCAGTACTTC | CASGLTGTEETQYF | TRBJ2-5 | TRBV5-6 | - | -
TGCAGCATCGGGGTAAACCAAGAGACCCAGTACTTC | CSIGVNQETQYF | TRBJ2-5 | TRBV29-1 | - | -
TGTGCCAGCAGCTTGCGGTGGGGGAACACTGAAGCTTTCTTT | CASSLRWGNTEAFF | TRBJ1-1 | TRBV7-2 | - | -
TGTGCCAGCAGGTTCAATAGCAATCAGCCCCAGCATTTT | CASRFNSNQPQHF | TRBJ1-5 | TRBV6-5 | - | -
TGTGCCAGCTCACCAGGCCAGGAAGAGACCCAGTACTTC | CASSPGQEETQYF | TRBJ2-5 | TRBV18 | - | -
TGTGCCAGCAGTAGGAGGGGCGGGGGTGCCTCCTACAATGAGCAGTTCTTC | CASSRRGGGASYNEQFF | TRBJ2-1 | TRBV7-3 | - | TRBD2
TGTGCCAGCAGTGTCGCGGGGGGAACGAACACCGGGGAGCTGTTTTTT | CASSVAGGTNTGELFF | TRBJ2-2 | TRBV2 | once | TRBD2
TGCGCCAGCAGCTTAGGTGGGGCTAGCACAGATACGCAGTATTTT | CASSLGGASTDTQYF | TRBJ2-3 | TRBV5-1 | - | -
TGTGCCAGCAGCTTCATGGGGGGGCAAACAACTAATGAAAAACTGTTTTTT | CASSFMGGQTTNEKLFF | TRBJ1-4 | TRBV27 | - | -
TGTGCCAGCAGCGTCTCCTCACCAACAGATACGCAGTATTTT | CASSVSSPTDTQYF | TRBJ2-3 | TRBV9 | - | -
TGTGCCAGCAGCTTAGCGGGGATAGCTGGCGATGAGCAGTTCTTC | CASSLAGIAGDEQFF | TRBJ2-1 | TRBV7-9 | - | -
TGTGCCAGTAGTACCAACCGGGAGGGTCGACCGGGGGGCCAGTACTTC | CASSTNREGRPGGQYF | TRBJ2-5 | TRBV19 | - | TRBD2
TGTGCCAGCAGTCCGAGACAGGGGTACGGCTACACCTTC | CASSPRQGYGYTF | TRBJ1-2 | TRBV28 | - | TRBD1
TGTGCCAGCAGCGTAGAGACTAACACAGATACGCAGTATTTT | CASSVETNTDTQYF | TRBJ2-3 | TRBV9 | few | -
TGTGCCAGCAGCGGGGGGGCGGAGGATACGCAGTATTTT | CASSGGAEDTQYF | TRBJ2-3 | TRBV7-6 | - | -
TGTGCCAGCGGTGCAGGGCCTGAAGCTTTCTTT | CASGAGPEAFF | TRBJ1-1 | TRBV7-9 | few | -
TGTGCCAGCAGAGCCCCTAGCACAGATACGCAGTATTTT | CASRAPSTDTQYF | TRBJ2-3 | TRBV28 | - | -
TGTGCCAGCACCTCGGGACAGACGAACACTGAAGCTTTCTTT | CASTSGQTNTEAFF | TRBJ1-1 | TRBV2 | once | TRBD1
TGTGCCAGCAGTCGTGAAGCTTTCTTT | CASSREAFF | TRBJ1-1 | TRBV27 | - | -
TGCGCCAGCAGCCTAACAGGGTCAGGCCAAGAGACCCAGTACTTC | CASSLTGSGQETQYF | TRBJ2-5 | TRBV5-1 | - | -
TGTGCCAGCTCTGAAACCCGGGACAGCAGAAACACCATATATTTT | CASSETRDSRNTIYF | TRBJ1-3 | TRBV28 | - | TRBD1
TGTGCCAGTCACTCCACAGGGGTGAGCAATCAGCCCCAGCATTTT | CASHSTGVSNQPQHF | TRBJ1-5 | TRBV19 | - | TRBD1
TGTGCCAGCAGTTTTAACAGGGGGCTCCAGCCCCAGCATTTT | CASSFNRGLQPQHF | TRBJ1-5 | TRBV5-6 | - | TRBD1
TGCGCCAGCAGTGAGTCTAGGACAGGCCCCTCACCCCTCCACTTT | CASSESRTGPSPLHF | TRBJ1-6 | TRBV10-1 | few | TRBD1
TGTGCCAGCTCACCAGGTCCGAACACTGAAGCTTTCTTT | CASSPGPNTEAFF | TRBJ1-1 | TRBV18 | - | -
TGCGCCAGCAGCTCTACGTACACAGGTTTTCAGGGAGCTTTCTTT | CASSSTYTGFQGAFF | TRBJ1-1 | TRBV5-1 | - | -
TGTGCCACCAGCAGAGAAGCTAGCGGGGGGCCAAATGAGCAGTTCTTC | CATSREASGGPNEQFF | TRBJ2-1 | TRBV15 | - | TRBD2
TGTGCCAGCAGCTTGTTGAGGGGTTTGACGAACACTGAAGCTTTCTTT | CASSLLRGLTNTEAFF | TRBJ1-1 | TRBV5-8 | - | -
TGCGCCAGCAGCGGGACAGCCCATAGAATGAACACTGAAGCTTTCTTT | CASSGTAHRMNTEAFF | TRBJ1-1 | TRBV4-1 | - | TRBD1
TGCGCCAGCAGGGACAGGGGGGCGCAAGAGACCCAGTACTTC | CASRDRGAQETQYF | TRBJ2-5 | TRBV10-2 | - | TRBD1
TGTGCCAGCAGCTTGGACGGGGGGGCAGAGACGCAGTATTTT | CASSLDGGAETQYF | TRBJ2-3 | TRBV5-4 | - | TRBD2
TGCGCCAGCAGCTGGACTAGCGGGGGGGTCCAAGAGACCCAGTACTTC | CASSWTSGGVQETQYF | TRBJ2-5 | TRBV5-1 | - | TRBD2